Listed below are T cell receptor beta chains from one sample, sequenced in a study of cytomegalovirus exposure and HLA in healthy donors. The table came from immunoSEQ multiplex PCR; TCRdb's copy has only in-frame clones and leaves some out. The table has under 200,000 clones, roughly 65% seen once. The sample comprised PBMCs. The receptors come from a woman between 18 and 29 years old in good health and CMV-seropositive. Both conserved end residues are part of each CDR3. A D gene is named only where the DNA matches it firmly. Not every row has a clone size; where given, it reads once, few, many or a size class.

>TRBV16|-|-|TRBJ1-3
TGTGCCAGCAGCCAATCGGGCCGGATTAACTCTGGAAACACCATATATTTT
CASSQSGRINSGNTIYF
>TRBV2|-|few|TRBJ2-5
TGTGCCAGCAGTGCTGAAGAGACCCAGTACTTC
CASSAEETQYF
>TRBV7-2|-|-|TRBJ1-5
TGTGCCAGCAGCTTAGTACAGGGAGTTCAGCCCCAGCATTTT
CASSLVQGVQPQHF
>TRBV7-8|TRBD1|-|TRBJ1-1
TGTGCCAGCAGCAAGGGACAGGGGGCGGCTGAAGCTTTCTTT
CASSKGQGAAEAFF
>TRBV2|TRBD1|-|TRBJ1-5
TGTGCCAGCAGGGGGGACAGAAATCAGCCCCAGCATTTT
CASRGDRNQPQHF
>TRBV11-3|-|-|TRBJ2-2
TGTGCCAGCAGCTTACGGGGGAACACCGGGGAGCTGTTTTTT
CASSLRGNTGELFF
>TRBV18|TRBD1|-|TRBJ1-3
TGTGCCAGCGATAGACAGGGCCTTGGAAACACCATATATTTT
CASDRQGLGNTIYF
>TRBV6-5|-|-|TRBJ1-1
TGTGCCAGCAGTTACTCGCGCACCCTGAACACTGAAGCTTTCTTT
CASSYSRTLNTEAFF
>TRBV5-8|TRBD1|-|TRBJ1-4
TGTGCCAGCAGCCCTGACAGGGTCGAGGAAAAACTGTTTTTT
CASSPDRVEEKLFF
>TRBV11-3|-|-|TRBJ2-5
TGTGCCAGCAGCTTAGATCGTGAGACCCAGTACTTC
CASSLDRETQYF
>TRBV5-4|-|-|TRBJ2-1
TGTGCCAGCAGCTTGTTGTTAGCGGAGCACAATGAGCAGTTCTTC
CASSLLLAEHNEQFF
>TRBV30|-|-|TRBJ2-3
TGTGCCTGCTCCCTCGGTTTTAACACAGATACGCAGTATTTT
CACSLGFNTDTQYF
>TRBV7-2|-|-|TRBJ1-1
TGTGCCAGCAGCCTTGACACCCCTGGCGCTTTCTTT
CASSLDTPGAFF
>TRBV2|-|-|TRBJ2-7
TGTGCCAGCAGTCACCCTAGGGGGGGGGCGGGATACGAGCAGTACTTC
CASSHPRGGAGYEQYF
>TRBV4-2|TRBD1|-|TRBJ2-3
TGTGCCAGCAGCCAAGGCTTCGGGACAGACACAGATACGCAGTATTTT
CASSQGFGTDTDTQYF
>TRBV2|TRBD2|-|TRBJ2-2
TGTGCCGCCTACCTTGCGGGGGGCACTAACACCGGGGAGCTGTTTTTT
CAAYLAGGTNTGELFF
>TRBV6-6|-|-|TRBJ2-7
TGTGCCAGCAGTTACTCGATGGCGGACTCCTACGAGCAGTACTTC
CASSYSMADSYEQYF
>TRBV6-1|-|-|TRBJ1-2
TGTGCCAGCAGTGAAGCCTCAGGGAACTATGGCTACACCTTC
CASSEASGNYGYTF
>TRBV18|-|few|TRBJ2-2
TGTGCCAGCTCTAGGGACTTATCCGGGGAGCTGTTTTTT
CASSRDLSGELFF
>TRBV4-3|TRBD1|-|TRBJ1-6
TGCGCCAGCAGCCACACCCCGAGGACAGGAGCTCTCTATAATTCACCCCTCCACTTT
CASSHTPRTGALYNSPLHF
>TRBV5-6|-|-|TRBJ2-7
TGTGCCAGCGGCCGGGACTTGTATCCCTACGAGCAGTACTTC
CASGRDLYPYEQYF
>TRBV7-6|-|-|TRBJ2-5
TGTGCCAGCAGCTTAGTCGTGGGCAGGGAGACCCAGTACTTC
CASSLVVGRETQYF
>TRBV7-9|-|-|TRBJ2-7
TGTGCCAGCAGCTTAGGTTTTCGGGGGACAGCCTACGAGCAGTACTTC
CASSLGFRGTAYEQYF
>TRBV7-3|-|few|TRBJ2-3
TGTGCCAGCAGCTTAACGTTAGCAGATACGCAGTATTTT
CASSLTLADTQYF
>TRBV4-3|TRBD1|-|TRBJ1-2
TGCGCCAGCAGCCAAGAATTTGGGACAGGGGAATATGGCTACACCTTC
CASSQEFGTGEYGYTF